A selection of T cell receptor beta chains follows, all from one sample in a study of beta chain features in type 1 diabetes. Repertoires were generated with immunoSEQ multiplex PCR, while TCRdb's copy carries only in-frame clones and drops some. There are about 270,000 clones in the sample; approximately 14% occur only once, and 0.015% to 0.02% lies in the top ten. Sequencing was carried out using naive CD4+ T cells from blood. These receptor sequences come from a man aged 30 to 39 with type 1 diabetes. CDR3s include the opening cysteine and the closing phenylalanine or tryptophan.

TRBJ2-6	TRBV23-1	CASSQSGAGANVLTF
TRBJ1-1	TRBV5-6	CASSSDSLNTEAFF
TRBJ1-5	TRBV6-6	CASSGQGNSNQPQHF
TRBJ1-2	TRBV2	CASRYRANYGYTF
TRBJ2-7	TRBV30	CAWTSGRRNSYEQYF
TRBJ2-1	TRBV27	CASSLSLAGGYEQFF
TRBJ2-1	TRBV14	CASSPGTSGYNEQFF
TRBJ1-5	TRBV19	CASSIGDWQPQHF
TRBJ2-3	TRBV27	CASSYRGTDTQYF
TRBJ1-2	TRBV7-9	CASNRDGDGYTF
TRBJ2-5	TRBV9	CASSAGQGQETQYF
TRBJ2-7	TRBV5-1	CASSLSGQGTYEQYF
TRBJ1-5	TRBV11-2	CASSFGQGAGQPQHF
TRBJ1-5	TRBV6-6	CASSLQGNQPQHF
TRBJ2-3	TRBV9	CASSLGLAGVLDTQYF
TRBJ2-3	TRBV7-3	CASSPQLADTQYF
TRBJ2-1	TRBV4-3	CASSFNRANNEQFF
TRBJ2-4	TRBV7-8	CASSLTRLDGGMKNIQYF
TRBJ1-2	TRBV27	CASSSAVGGGYTF
TRBJ2-1	TRBV5-4	CASSPGLATTPEQFF
TRBJ1-2	TRBV18	CASSPTSDSNYGYTF
TRBJ2-7	TRBV5-1	CASSFQGQNYEQYF
TRBJ2-3	TRBV4-2	CASSQDTGTGGSTDTQYF
TRBJ2-7	TRBV28	CASSSQQGPYEQYF
TRBJ2-1	TRBV7-9	CASSGDRGYFSGRFYEQFF
TRBJ2-7	TRBV6-5	CASSSTGTSYEQYF
TRBJ2-7	TRBV6-5	CASSGLAGGYEQYF
TRBJ1-1	TRBV7-3	CASRSRENTEAFF
TRBJ2-1	TRBV7-9	CASSLSSVYNEQFF
TRBJ2-1	TRBV18	CASSPPGASLLSNEQFF
TRBJ2-5	TRBV5-1	CASSRLAGVGETQYF
TRBJ2-1	TRBV5-6	CASSLRGTSDYNEQFF
TRBJ2-7	TRBV28	CASSATGSISYEQYF
TRBJ2-5	TRBV4-3	CASSPRGLAGVGETQYF
TRBJ1-2	TRBV15	CATSRTGSRIGYTF
TRBJ1-2	TRBV29-1	CSVEVFLGGGGGYTF
TRBJ2-1	TRBV30	CAWSDTGGGRGYNEQFF
TRBJ1-1	TRBV14	CASSLRRANTEAFF
TRBJ2-7	TRBV27	CASSLLGTSGYEQYF
TRBJ2-5	TRBV5-1	CASSLADSGETQYF
TRBJ1-2	TRBV28	CASSSGGEGDYGYTF
TRBJ2-7	TRBV9	CASSVGDLNSYEQYF
TRBJ1-2	TRBV30	CAWSVGHILTYGYTF
TRBJ2-3	TRBV29-1	CSVDGGTSGKTDTQYF
TRBJ1-1	TRBV5-6	CASSFDSTNTEAFF
TRBJ1-5	TRBV7-3	CASSTGTGASNQPQHF
TRBJ2-5	TRBV19	CASSLHRTSGSRRETQYF
TRBJ1-2	TRBV28	CASSSPGQGDYGYTF
TRBJ2-7	TRBV5-1	CASSGNAGGYEQYF
TRBJ2-1	TRBV4-2	CASSQAGHYNEQFF
TRBJ2-1	TRBV5-1	CASSAGTGGDEQFF